A selection of T cell receptor beta chains follows, all from one sample in a study of T cell repertoires in cytomegalovirus infection. TCRdb re-called the reads through MiXCR, storing one row per CDR3 protein. The repertoire holds approximately 730,000 distinct CDR3 sequences, with 29% as singletons. Their antigens are not known. The sample was cultured CD8+ T cells from PBMCs, taken from culture after CMV antigen stimulation. These TCRs come from a human donor in good health (CMV status not recorded). Some clones in this sample may be carry-over from other donors' samples. The CDR3 runs from the conserved cysteine through the conserved F or W. D genes are given only for firm matches. Only some rows state a clone size, as once, few, many or a class for expanded clones.

cdr3_nt	cdr3_aa	d_call	clone_size	v_call	j_call
TGTGCCAGCAGCCGTACAGGGTCTAATGAAAAACTGTTTTTT	CASSRTGSNEKLFF	NA	few	TRBV7-6	TRBJ1-4
TGTGCCAGCAGTTACTGGGGTCCTCATAGCAATCAGCCCCAGCATTTT	CASSYWGPHSNQPQHF	NA	NA	TRBV6-5	TRBJ1-5
TGTGCCAGCAGCTACGGACCAGACAGGTACAATGAGCAGTTCTTC	CASSYGPDRYNEQFF	NA	many	TRBV6-1	TRBJ2-1
TGTGCCAGCAGTTACTCGAGTTGGGGACTGTTTTTT	CASSYSSWGLFF	NA	many	TRBV6-6	TRBJ1-4
TGTGCCAGCAGCTTGTCGGCAGGGGGTCAGCCCCAGCATTTT	CASSLSAGGQPQHF	TRBD1	few	TRBV5-6	TRBJ1-5
TGCGCCAGCAGCTTGGCTCAGGGTTTCAATGAGCAGTTCTTC	CASSLAQGFNEQFF	NA	NA	TRBV5-1	TRBJ2-1
TGTGCTAGTGGTTTGGTTGGAACCGGGGAGCTGTTTTTT	CASGLVGTGELFF	NA	NA	TRBV12-5	TRBJ2-2
TGTGCCAGCAGCTTAGCTTCGACCAACACTGAAGCTTTCTTT	CASSLASTNTEAFF	NA	many	TRBV7-2	TRBJ1-1
TGTGCCACTAAGACAGATCTCTCATTTAACTATGGCTACACCTTC	CATKTDLSFNYGYTF	NA	few	TRBV10-3	TRBJ1-2
TGTGCCACCAGTGACTCCCAAGAGACCCAGTACTTC	CATSDSQETQYF	NA	NA	TRBV24-1	TRBJ2-5
TGTGCCAGCAGCTTAGGGGGCGACAGGGGGGATGGCTACACCTTC	CASSLGGDRGDGYTF	TRBD1	many	TRBV7-6	TRBJ1-2
TGCGCCAGCAGCCAAGTAGGCCAACTCGAAGCTTTCTTT	CASSQVGQLEAFF	NA	NA	TRBV4-1	TRBJ1-1
TGTGCCAGCAGCAAAAGCACCACAGTCGCTGAAAAACTGTTTTTT	CASSKSTTVAEKLFF	NA	NA	TRBV14	TRBJ1-4
TGTGCCAGCAGTTTAGGTTCAAATTTCTACGAGCAGTACTTC	CASSLGSNFYEQYF	NA	NA	TRBV27	TRBJ2-7
TGTGCCAGTCGCCAGGGGGTAACTTATGAGCAGTTCTTC	CASRQGVTYEQFF	TRBD1	NA	TRBV6-2/TRBV6-3	TRBJ2-1
TGTGCCAGTAGTTGGACGGGACACAGGAACACTGAAGCTTTCTTT	CASSWTGHRNTEAFF	NA	NA	TRBV19	TRBJ1-1
TGTGCCAGCAGTTCTAGCAGGGGCTATGGCTACACCTTC	CASSSSRGYGYTF	NA	few	TRBV27	TRBJ1-2
TGTGCCAGCAGCGCCCCCGGGACCGGGCATGAGCAGTTCTTC	CASSAPGTGHEQFF	NA	few	TRBV11-3	TRBJ2-1
TGTGCCAGCAGCTTAGACGCCGACTCTGGAAACACCATATATTTT	CASSLDADSGNTIYF	NA	many	TRBV11-3	TRBJ1-3
TGTGCCAGCAGAGGAGTAGCCACTGAAGCTTTCTTT	CASRGVATEAFF	NA	few	TRBV6-5	TRBJ1-1
TGTGCCAGCAGCTCCATACGGGTCGACATGAACACTGAAGCTTTCTTT	CASSSIRVDMNTEAFF	NA	NA	TRBV7-9	TRBJ1-1
TGTGCCAGCAGTTTAACCGGGACTAGCGGGGTCAATGAGCAGTTCTTC	CASSLTGTSGVNEQFF	TRBD2	few	TRBV27	TRBJ2-1
TGCGCCAGCAGCACAGGTCGACAGGACTTTAACTATGGCTACACCTTC	CASSTGRQDFNYGYTF	NA	NA	TRBV5-1	TRBJ1-2
TGTGCCAGCAGCCAAGGACCTATTACCTGGCGGGATGAAAAACTGTTTTTT	CASSQGPITWRDEKLFF	NA	NA	TRBV14	TRBJ1-4
TGCGCCAGCAGCCAGACTCGATCCGCCTACCGTGACACAGATACGCAGTATTTT	CASSQTRSAYRDTDTQYF	NA	NA	TRBV4-3	TRBJ2-3
TGTGCCAGCTTGGGGACAGGGTTTTACAATGAGCAGTTCTTC	CASLGTGFYNEQFF	TRBD1	NA	TRBV7-9	TRBJ2-1
TGTGCCAGCAGTTTGCAACCGGGGGTGGTCTATGGCTACACCTTC	CASSLQPGVVYGYTF	NA	NA	TRBV12-3/TRBV12-4	TRBJ1-2
TGTGCCAGCAGCCCAGAGGGGTACACAAGCAATCAGCCCCAGCATTTT	CASSPEGYTSNQPQHF	NA	NA	TRBV7-8	TRBJ1-5